The next 7 T cell receptor beta chains were all read from a single sample in a study of glioma-infiltrating T cells after dendritic cell vaccination. Time point described: after dendritic cell vaccination, including at tumor progression/relapse. The repertoire was sequenced with immunoSEQ multiplex PCR; TCRdb's copy has only in-frame clones and lacks some. The top ten clones hold less than 2.5% of a sample with approximately 91,000 clones, 80% to 90% of them seen once. Specimen: blood, collected after dendritic cell vaccination. The receptors shown here come from a human donor with glioblastoma.

This sequence joins TRBV27 and TRBJ1-1, with D unresolved. Trimming cost V 3 bases and J 5 bases, with 13 bases left between them. The length of the CDR3 is 14 residues. The V gene's germline CDR1 is MNHEY and CDR2 SMNVEV (reference sequence). DNA of the CDR3: TGTGCCAGCAGTTTGACGGGAGAGGGAACTGAAGCTTTCTTT. It is translated as CASSLTGEGTEAFF.

V gene TRBV19 combines with J gene TRBJ2-1; D perhaps matches TRBD1 (6 bases). This CDR3 has 14 residues. Between the trimmed V and J ends, which lost 5 bases and 9 bases, there was a span of 17 bases. Germline-derived CDR1 and CDR2 are LNHDA and SQIVND (reference sequence). CDR3: CASSSGQGSGEQFF. The CDR3 bases are TGTGCCAGTAGTTCTGGGCAGGGGTCGGGTGAGCAGTTCTTC.

The chain combines TRBV29-1 with TRBJ2-5; 8 positions match TRBD1. V lost 7 bases, J lost 3 bases, and 1 base stayed unmatched. The CDR3 covers 11 residues. CDR1 is SQVTM and CDR2 is ANQGSEA in the germline V gene. The CDR3 DNA is TGCAGCGGACAGGGGAAAGAGACCCAGTACTTC. This encodes CSGQGKETQYF.

This chain uses TRBV5-8 with TRBJ1-5; D is unresolved. The CDR3 length is 15 residues. Germline CDR1 reads SGHTS; CDR2 reads YDEGEE. The V end was cut by 0 bases, the J end by 1 base, with 8 bases between. This CDR3 is CASSLDIFSNQPQHF. As DNA, the CDR3 is TGTGCCAGCAGCTTGGACATCTTCAGCAATCAGCCCCAGCATTTT.

DNA of the CDR3: TGTGCCAGCAGTCAAGGGGGGGAAACAGATACGCAGTATTTT. This translates into CASSQGGETDTQYF. This chain uses TRBV6-6 with TRBJ2-3; the D gene is possibly TRBD2 (7 bases). Trimming cost V 5 bases and J 3 bases, with 12 bases left between them. Looked up from germline, CDR1 is MNHNY and CDR2 is SVGAGI (reference sequence). The CDR3 has 14 residues.

This clone was seen only a few times. Other DNA sequences in this specimen translate into the identical CDR3. V and J are TRBV5-1 and TRBJ2-5; no definite D call. V was trimmed by 0 bases and J by 1 base, leaving 7 bases between them. The V gene's germline CDR1 is SGHRS and CDR2 YFSETQ. The CDR3 spans 14 residues. This chain's CDR3 is CASSLAGAQETQYF. In DNA form, the CDR3 reads TGCGCCAGCAGCTTGGCAGGCGCCCAAGAGACCCAGTACTTC.

V gene TRBV7-9 combines with J gene TRBJ2-2, with TRBD1 identical over 7 bases. Germline V gene lookup returns CDR1 SEHNR and CDR2 FQNEAQ (reference sequence). This CDR3 is built from 13 residues. Germline trimming cut 9 bases from V and 4 bases from J; bases unmatched to any gene: 5. DNA of the CDR3: TGTGCCAGTGCATCAGGGGGCACCGGGGAGCTGTTTTTT. This sequence encodes CASASGGTGELFF.